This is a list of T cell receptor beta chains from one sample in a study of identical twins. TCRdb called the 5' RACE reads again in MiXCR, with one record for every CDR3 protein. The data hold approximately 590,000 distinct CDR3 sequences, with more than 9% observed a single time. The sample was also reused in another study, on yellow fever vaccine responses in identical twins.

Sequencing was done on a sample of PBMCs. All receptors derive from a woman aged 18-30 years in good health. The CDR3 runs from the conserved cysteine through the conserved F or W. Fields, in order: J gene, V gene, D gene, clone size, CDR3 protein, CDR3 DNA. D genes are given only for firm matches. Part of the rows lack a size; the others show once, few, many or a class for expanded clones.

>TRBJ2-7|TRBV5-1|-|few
CASSLADFGLASYEQYF
TGCGCCAGCAGCTTGGCCGATTTCGGTCTAGCTTCCTACGAGCAGTACTTC
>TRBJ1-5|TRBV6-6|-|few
CASRRENQPQHF
TGTGCCAGCAGAAGGGAGAATCAGCCCCAGCATTTT
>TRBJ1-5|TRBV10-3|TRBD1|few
CAISESTGGGQPQHF
TGTGCCATCAGTGAGTCGACAGGGGGCGGGCAGCCCCAGCATTTT
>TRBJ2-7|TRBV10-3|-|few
CAISESRTYYEQYF
TGTGCCATCAGTGAGTCGCGGACCTATTACGAGCAGTACTTC
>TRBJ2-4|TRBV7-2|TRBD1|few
CASSLVRDRGDIAKNIQYF
TGTGCCAGCAGCTTAGTTCGGGACAGGGGAGATATAGCCAAAAACATTCAGTACTTC
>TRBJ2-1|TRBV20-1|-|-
CSASHPRDSTYNEQFF
TGCAGTGCTAGTCACCCACGGGACTCAACCTACAATGAGCAGTTCTTC
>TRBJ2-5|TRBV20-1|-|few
CSTSGRGSPKQETQYF
TGCAGCACCAGTGGTAGGGGGAGTCCCAAGCAAGAGACCCAGTACTTC
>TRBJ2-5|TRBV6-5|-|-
CASSYNWGEETQYF
TGTGCCAGCAGTTATAATTGGGGTGAGGAGACCCAGTACTTC
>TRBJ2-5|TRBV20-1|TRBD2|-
CSASALAGGLQETQYF
TGCAGTGCTAGTGCCCTAGCGGGAGGGTTACAAGAGACCCAGTACTTC
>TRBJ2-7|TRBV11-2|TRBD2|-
CASSSITAGLAGGTSYEQYF
TGTGCCAGCAGCTCGATCACTGCGGGACTAGCGGGAGGGACCTCCTACGAGCAGTACTTC
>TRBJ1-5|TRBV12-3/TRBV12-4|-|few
CASSLFVGGNQPQHF
TGTGCCAGCAGTTTATTTGTCGGAGGGAATCAGCCCCAGCATTTT
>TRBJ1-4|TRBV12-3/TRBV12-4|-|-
CASRNGKREKLFF
TGTGCCAGCAGGAACGGGAAGAGGGAAAAACTGTTTTTT
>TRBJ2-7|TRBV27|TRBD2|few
CASSFEAGGYYEQYF
TGTGCCAGCAGTTTCGAAGCGGGAGGGTACTACGAGCAGTACTTC
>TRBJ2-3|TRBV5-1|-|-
CASSWGAPRATDTQYF
TGCGCCAGCAGCTGGGGCGCGCCCAGGGCCACAGATACGCAGTATTTT
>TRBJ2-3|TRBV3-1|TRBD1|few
CASSKFGRGLFTDTQYF
TGTGCCAGCAGCAAGTTCGGCAGGGGGCTGTTCACAGATACGCAGTATTTT
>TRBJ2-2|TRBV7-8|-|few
CASSLGGVGSGELFF
TGTGCCAGCAGCTTAGGAGGAGTCGGTAGCGGGGAGCTGTTTTTT
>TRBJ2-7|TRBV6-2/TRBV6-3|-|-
CASSYGTGRSRGYEQYF
TGTGCCAGCAGTTATGGTACAGGAAGATCCCGAGGCTACGAGCAGTACTTC
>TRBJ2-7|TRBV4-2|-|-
CASSQAWENYEQYF
TGTGCCAGCAGCCAAGCTTGGGAGAACTACGAGCAGTACTTC
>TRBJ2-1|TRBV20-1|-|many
CSASGAAYNEQFF
TGCAGTGCTAGTGGGGCAGCCTACAATGAGCAGTTCTTC
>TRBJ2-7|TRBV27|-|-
CASGGTFAYEQYF
TGTGCCAGTGGCGGGACATTTGCCTACGAGCAGTACTTC
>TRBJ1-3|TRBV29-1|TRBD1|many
CSGGQASGNTIYF
TGCAGCGGTGGACAGGCCTCTGGAAACACCATATATTTT
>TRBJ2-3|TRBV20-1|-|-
CSQRSQGNTQYF
TGCAGTCAAAGATCGCAGGGGAATACGCAGTATTTT
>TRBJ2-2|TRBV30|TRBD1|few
CAWSPGTGVPGELFF
TGTGCCTGGAGCCCCGGGACAGGGGTTCCGGGGGAGCTGTTTTTT
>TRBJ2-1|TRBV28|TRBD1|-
CASRTGTGGPSSYNEQFF
TGTGCCAGCAGGACTGGGACAGGGGGCCCCAGCTCCTACAATGAGCAGTTCTTC
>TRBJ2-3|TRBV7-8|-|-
CASSAGTYMSTDTQYF
TGTGCCAGCAGCGCCGGGACATATATGTCCACAGATACGCAGTATTTT
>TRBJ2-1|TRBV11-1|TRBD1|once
CASSPSPGQGVSYNEQFF
TGTGCCAGCAGCCCATCCCCAGGGCAGGGGGTATCCTACAATGAGCAGTTCTTC
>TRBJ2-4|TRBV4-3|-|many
CASSQGYRAENIQYF
TGCGCCAGCAGCCAAGGGTATAGGGCTGAAAACATTCAGTACTTC
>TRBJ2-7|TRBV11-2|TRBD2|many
CASSLPWGGNEQYF
TGTGCCAGCAGCTTACCTTGGGGGGGGAACGAGCAGTACTTC
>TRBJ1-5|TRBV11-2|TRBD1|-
CASSLRQGGNQPQHF
TGTGCCAGCAGCCTCCGACAGGGTGGCAATCAGCCCCAGCATTTT
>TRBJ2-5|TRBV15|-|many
CATSERGASQETQYF
TGTGCCACCAGTGAACGCGGGGCTAGCCAAGAGACCCAGTACTTC
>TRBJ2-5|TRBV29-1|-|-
CSVDIGVRETQYF
TGCAGCGTTGACATCGGGGTTCGAGAGACCCAGTACTTC
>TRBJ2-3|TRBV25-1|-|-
CASSEAKGGLPDTQYF
TGTGCCAGCAGTGAAGCTAAAGGGGGGTTGCCAGATACGCAGTATTTT
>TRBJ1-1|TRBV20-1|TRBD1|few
CSAYRTGGDEAFF
TGCAGTGCTTACAGGACAGGGGGCGATGAAGCTTTCTTT
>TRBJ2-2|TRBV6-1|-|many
CASNMGPNTGELFF
TGTGCCAGCAATATGGGGCCGAACACCGGGGAGCTGTTTTTT
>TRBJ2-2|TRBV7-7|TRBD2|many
CASSSTSGSLDTGELFF
TGTGCTAGCAGCTCGACTAGCGGGAGCTTGGACACCGGGGAGCTGTTTTTT
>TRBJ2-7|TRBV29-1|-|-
CSVRLSYEQYF
TGCAGCGTTCGACTATCATACGAGCAGTACTTC
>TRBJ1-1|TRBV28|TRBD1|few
CASRNRGPAWEAFF
TGTGCCAGCAGGAACAGGGGGCCCGCTTGGGAAGCTTTCTTT
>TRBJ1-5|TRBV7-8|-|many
CASSSPRRVSLNQPQHF
TGTGCCAGCAGCTCCCCCCGGAGAGTTAGCCTCAATCAGCCCCAGCATTTT
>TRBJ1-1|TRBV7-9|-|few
CASSLTGSPGTEAFF
TGTGCCAGCAGCTTGACTGGTTCCCCGGGCACTGAAGCTTTCTTT
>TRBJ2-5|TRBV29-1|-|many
CSVGSGRETQYF
TGCAGCGTTGGATCGGGCCGGGAGACCCAGTACTTC
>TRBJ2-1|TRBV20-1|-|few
CSALDYQTYNEQFF
TGCAGTGCGCTAGACTACCAAACATACAATGAGCAGTTCTTC
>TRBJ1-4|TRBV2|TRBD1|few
CASIQGVLSNEKLFF
TGTGCCAGCATACAGGGGGTGTTGTCTAATGAAAAACTGTTTTTT
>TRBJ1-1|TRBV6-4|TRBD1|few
CASSQRQGVSTEAFF
TGTGCCAGCAGTCAACGACAGGGGGTGAGCACTGAAGCTTTCTTT
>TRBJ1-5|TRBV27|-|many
CASSVRPPRGDSNQPQHF
TGTGCCAGCTCCGTTCGGCCTCCCAGGGGCGATAGCAATCAGCCCCAGCATTTT
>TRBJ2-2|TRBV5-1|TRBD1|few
CASSPGTGNTGELFF
TGCGCCAGCAGCCCGGGGACAGGGAACACCGGGGAGCTGTTTTTT
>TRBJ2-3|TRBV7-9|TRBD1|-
CASSPPGQGADTQYF
TGTGCCAGCAGCCCGCCCGGACAGGGGGCAGATACGCAGTATTTT
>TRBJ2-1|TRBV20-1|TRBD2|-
CSARDYPAGSYNEQFF
TGCAGTGCTAGAGATTACCCAGCGGGGTCCTACAATGAGCAGTTCTTC
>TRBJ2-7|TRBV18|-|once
CASSQTAASYEQYF
TGTGCCAGCTCACAGACCGCCGCATCCTACGAGCAGTACTTC
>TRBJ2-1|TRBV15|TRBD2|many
CATSTSPGLATYNEQFF
TGTGCCACCAGCACTTCACCGGGACTAGCTACCTACAATGAGCAGTTCTTC
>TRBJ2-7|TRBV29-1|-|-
CSVPRGGNEQYF
TGCAGCGTTCCGAGGGGGGGTAACGAGCAGTACTTC